The subject of this entry is one T cell receptor beta chain. The data originate from a study of blood T cell repertoires in COVID-19. Study-wide background: Collection of acute and convalescent COVID-19 samples took place in the United States, Italy and Spain. The analysed material was cDNA or gDNA that came from T cells, B-cell-depleted T cells, or PBMCs.

Seattle enrolled patients during active infection and tracked them longitudinally. Trimming took off 6 bases at V and 8 bases at J, with 10 bases between the two ends. The CDR3 is 12 residues long. Germline assignment: CDR1 SGHVS and CDR2 FQNEAQ. Data came from immunoSEQ multiplex PCR; TCRdb stores just in-frame clones and leaves some out. This sample yields 250,000 to 300,000 clones, of which over 75% are seen a single time; roughly 10% belongs to the top ten. What was sequenced was peripheral blood. The rearrangement links TRBV7-8 to TRBJ2-2, with D unclear. The clonotype was recovered from a woman aged 65 to 85 with COVID-19, enrolled during active disease. The CDR3 sequence is CASSFSSGELFF. CDR3 sequence (DNA): TGTGCCAGCAGTTTTAGTAGTGGGGAGCTGTTTTTT. Looking up the rest from reference TRBV7-8 and TRBJ2-2 gives the full variable domain: GAGVSQSPRYKVAKRGQDVALRCDPISGHVSLFWYQQALGQGPEFLTYFQNEAQLDKSGLPSDRFFAERPEGSVSTLKIQRTQQEDSAVYLCASSFSSGELFFGEGSRLTVL.